This TCR beta chain is from a study of cytomegalovirus exposure and HLA in healthy donors. Study conclusions and caveats: Later work found that TCR association rates differed between HLA loci; DRB1 had the most and HLA-C the fewest. Later examination showed HLA-associated TCR beta chains had greater clonal expansion than equally common others. A later analysis reportedly found that, within productive TCRs, an Asian-associated ancestry cluster had fewer N-insertions than the mean observed across the roughly 610 donors.

The V end was cut by 5 bases, the J end by 4 bases, with 14 bases between. Germline CDR1 is MNHEY and CDR2 is SMNVEV (reference sequence). CDR3 length: 14 residues. As concerns this clone: Its antigen is unknown.

PCR involved 60 Vbeta and 13 Jbeta primers. The table came from immunoSEQ multiplex PCR; TCRdb's copy has only in-frame clones and leaves some out. Of a few hundred thousand clones in the sample, approximately 80% are singletons; the top ten hold 2.9%. Specimen: PBMCs. The origin of this receptor is a man younger than 40 in good health and CMV-seronegative. This chain joins TRBV27 and TRBJ1-1; maybe TRBD1 (5 bases). For the CDR3, the DNA is TGTGCCAGCAGTCCAATAGGGGTGACCACTGAAGCTTTCTTT. This encodes CASSPIGVTTEAFF.